The next 29 T cell receptor beta chains were all read from a single sample in a study of T cells in Graves' hyperthyroidism and ophthalmopathy. TCR beta CDR3 regions were amplified from RNA. TCR CDR3 regions were first amplified by RT-PCR with HTBI primers. TCRdb reprocessed the multiplex PCR reads via MiXCR and lists one record per CDR3 protein. Of 150,000 to 200,000 distinct CDR3 sequences listed, roughly 10% are singletons. Input material: blood. These receptors all stem from a young woman with Graves' hyperthyroidism that later progressed to Graves' ophthalmopathy.

At least ten counts were recorded for this clonotype. The chain carries TRBV7-9 and TRBJ1-1; 10 positions agree with TRBD1. This CDR3 contains 14 residues. The germline CDR1 and CDR2 sequences are SEHNR and FQNEAQ (reference sequence). V shed 2 bases, J shed 8 bases, and the junction held 5 bases outside the gene matches. The CDR3 nucleotides read TGTGCCAGCAGCTTAACCGGGACAGGGGAAGAAGCTTTCTTT. Translated: CASSLTGTGEEAFF.

The chain recombines TRBV6-2 or TRBV6-3 with TRBJ2-7; D gene unclear. Trimming shortened V by 5 bases and J by 3 bases, and 11 bases separated the two germline ends. The CDR3 runs to 13 residues. CDR1 and CDR2 from the germline V gene are MNHEY and SVGEGT. Here the CDR3 reads CASSRAGRYEQYF. CDR3 nucleotide sequence: TGTGCCAGCAGTAGAGCTGGTCGCTACGAGCAGTACTTC.

This clonotype was counted ten times or more. The CDR3 bases are TGTGCCAGCAGCCAGGGCCCGAACACTGAAGCTTTCTTT. Protein product: CASSQGPNTEAFF. V is TRBV11-2 and J is TRBJ1-1, with D tentatively TRBD1 (5 bases). The CDR3 totals 13 residues. V was pared by 5 bases and J by 1 base, with 8 bases between. The germline CDR1 and CDR2 sequences are SGHAT and FQNNGV.

This clonotype was observed many times. This chain links TRBV19 with TRBJ1-1; possibly TRBD1 for D (5 bases). V lost 3 bases and J lost 0, with 5 bases in between. This CDR3 spans 13 amino acids. Germline CDR1 LNHDA, CDR2 SQIVND (reference sequence). This CDR3 is CASSMTVNTEAFF. The CDR3 nucleotides read TGTGCCAGTAGTATGACAGTGAACACTGAAGCTTTCTTT.

V is TRBV25-1 and J is TRBJ2-2, with a possible D match to TRBD2 (6 bases). The length of the CDR3 is 15 residues. Germline CDR1 is MGHDK and CDR2 is SYGVNS. V lost 6 bases to trimming and J lost 3 bases, with 14 bases between them. The CDR3 DNA follows: TGTGCCAGCAGCGCCGGCGGGACGGACACCGGGGAGCTGTTTTTT. Its translation: CASSAGGTDTGELFF.

In this sample, this clonotype turned up many times. This chain joins TRBV30 and TRBJ2-7, with D uncertain. The CDR3 runs to 14 residues. The V and J ends lost 1 base and 0 bases respectively, with 10 bases between them. The germline V gene has CDR1 GTSNPN and CDR2 SVGIG (reference sequence). DNA of the CDR3: TGTGCCTGGAGTGGTGACCACAGCTCCTACGAGCAGTACTTC. This sequence encodes CAWSGDHSSYEQYF. Full variable domain (remainder filled in from reference TRBV30 and TRBJ2-7): SQTIHQWPATLVQPVGSPLSLECTVEGTSNPNLYWYRQAAGRGLQLLFYSVGIGQISSEVPQNLSASRPQDRQFILSSKKLLLSDSGFYLCAWSGDHSSYEQYFGPGTRLTVT.

This clonotype showed up many times. The rearrangement uses TRBV28 and TRBJ2-3, with D uncertain. This CDR3 comprises 11 residues. Germline V gives CDR1 MDHEN, CDR2 SYDVKM. The V and J ends lost 5 bases and 3 bases respectively, with 3 bases between them. The CDR3 DNA follows: TGTGCCAGCAGTCAAACAGATACGCAGTATTTT. Its protein product is CASSQTDTQYF.

This clonotype was counted ten times or more. The chain carries TRBV7-2 and TRBJ1-1; 7 bases line up with TRBD1. The CDR3 sequence is 15 residues long. V shed 5 bases and J 1 base; nucleotides not matched to a gene: 7. The germline V gene has CDR1 SGHTA and CDR2 FQGNSA. CDR3 coding DNA: TGTGCCAGCAGCGTGAACAGGGGACAGAACACTGAAGCTTTCTTT. Protein: CASSVNRGQNTEAFF.

The J gene is TRBJ1-2, the V gene TRBV4-1; a weak D match, TRBD1 (6 bases). This CDR3 comprises 18 residues. V was trimmed by 2 bases and J by 0 bases, leaving 19 bases between them. Germline values: CDR1 MGHRA, CDR2 YSYEKL. The CDR3 DNA follows: TGCGCCAGCAGCCAACCCAGGGGAGGAAGGGAACCTAACTATGGCTACACCTTC. Residues: CASSQPRGGREPNYGYTF.

This clonotype has at least ten counts. V and J are TRBV2 and TRBJ2-2; 9 bases line up with TRBD1. CDR3 length: 14 amino acids. J gave up 3 bases and V 8 bases, and 4 bases lay outside the gene matches. Germline V CDR1 and CDR2: SNHLY, FYNNEI. The chain's CDR3 is CASRGQGDTGELFF. The CDR3 DNA sequence: TGTGCCAGCCGGGGACAGGGTGACACCGGGGAGCTGTTTTTT.

The chain has TRBV4-1 and TRBJ2-3, with D possibly being TRBD2 (6 bases). Germline CDR1 is MGHRA and CDR2 is YSYEKL. V was trimmed by 2 bases and J by 0 bases, leaving 18 bases between them. CDR3 length: 18 residues. CDR3 sequence reads: CASSQSDWTKTSTDTQYF. The CDR3 DNA sequence: TGCGCCAGCAGCCAATCTGACTGGACTAAAACTAGCACAGATACGCAGTATTTT.

To note about this clonotype: With a much larger clone just one base away, this may be a read error. The rearrangement joins TRBV14 to TRBJ2-3, with TRBD2 as a possible D gene (5 bases). CDR3 length equals 12 residues. The V end was cut by 4 bases, the J end by 5 bases, with 7 bases between. Germline V gives CDR1 SGHDN, CDR2 FVKESK. CDR3 residues: CASSREGDTQYF. DNA for the CDR3: TGTGCCAGCAGCCGAGAGGGAGATACGCAGTATTTT. Based on the CDR3 plus reference TRBV14 and TRBJ2-3, the full variable domain is EAGVTQFPSHSVIEKGQTVTLRCDPISGHDNLYWYRRVMGKEIKFLLHFVKESKQDESGMPNNRFLAERTGGTYSTLKVQPAELEDSGVYFCASSREGDTQYFGPGTRLTVL.

This clonotype was recorded many times. It may be a read error: a sequence one base away is much more abundant. This chain joins TRBV9 and TRBJ1-1; unclear D gene. V was shortened by 0 bases and J by 0 bases, with 3 bases between the two germline ends. The CDR3 sequence is 13 residues long. CDR1 and CDR2 from the germline V gene are SGDLS and YYNGEE. CDR3 nucleotides: TGTGCCAGCAGCGTAGGAATGAACACTGAAGCTTTCTTT. Translated: CASSVGMNTEAFF.

This clonotype was picked up many times. J is TRBJ2-3 and V is TRBV2, with 8 nucleotides matching TRBD2. Unmatched junction bases numbered 1, after V lost 2 bases and J lost 0 bases. The germline V gene has CDR1 SNHLY and CDR2 FYNNEI. The length of the CDR3 is 15 residues. The CDR3 loop reads CASSEWTSSTDTQYF. The CDR3 nucleotides read TGTGCCAGCAGTGAATGGACTAGCAGCACAGATACGCAGTATTTT.

This clonotype was seen a few times. The CDR3 DNA is TGTGCTAGTGGGGCCGGACAGGGACTAACAGATACGCAGTATTTT. This translates into CASGAGQGLTDTQYF. The chain combines TRBV12-5 with TRBJ2-3; tentative D call: TRBD1 (8 bases). The germline V gene has CDR1 LGHNT and CDR2 FRNRAP. Trimming removed 6 bases at V and 3 bases at J, with 16 bases between. The CDR3 is 15 residues long.

Many counts were recorded for this clonotype. V and J are TRBV2 and TRBJ1-5, with D hard to call. V was cut by 5 bases and J by 4 bases, with 9 bases left in between. The CDR3 loop spans 13 amino acids. From germline, CDR1 is SNHLY and CDR2 FYNNEI. CDR3 residues: CASSTDMNQPQHF. CDR3 in DNA: TGTGCCAGCAGTACCGACATGAATCAGCCCCAGCATTTT. The full variable domain, with the rest looked up from reference TRBV2 and TRBJ1-5, is EPEVTQTPSHQVTQMGQEVILRCVPISNHLYFYWYRQILGQKVEFLVSFYNNEISEKSEIFDDQFSVERPDGSNFTLKIRSTKLEDSAMYFCASSTDMNQPQHFGDGTRLSIL.

This sequence joins TRBV19 and TRBJ1-2; 9 bases match TRBD1. The CDR3 is 15 residues long. Germline lookup yields CDR1 LNHDA and CDR2 SQIVND (reference sequence). V trimming: 7 bases; J trimming: 4 bases; junction bases outside the gene matches: 10. The CDR3 DNA is TGTGCCAGTACACTCGGGACAGGGAGCCTCTATGGCTACACCTTC. It encodes CASTLGTGSLYGYTF.

There are many counts of this clonotype. This chain joins TRBV10-3 and TRBJ2-7, with TRBD1 matching 8 bases. Germline CDR1 is ENHRY and CDR2 is SYGVKD. The V and J ends lost 6 bases and 3 bases, in that order; junction bases with no gene match: 1. CDR3 length equals 12 residues. This CDR3 reads CAIRQGDYEQYF. The CDR3 nucleotides read TGTGCCATCAGACAGGGGGACTACGAGCAGTACTTC.

This clonotype appeared many times. The chain combines TRBV28 with TRBJ2-1, with unresolved D. The V gene lost 2 bases and the J gene lost 1 base, with 15 bases spanning the gap. The CDR3 is 17 amino acids. Germline V gives CDR1 MDHEN, CDR2 SYDVKM. CDR3 in DNA: TGTGCCAGCAGTTTACGATATTCGGGCGCTTCCTACAATGAGCAGTTCTTC. It specifies CASSLRYSGASYNEQFF.

The sample holds many counts of this clonotype. The V and J genes are TRBV6-2 or TRBV6-3 and TRBJ1-2, with 7 bases fitting TRBD1. Trimming removed 2 bases from V and 2 bases from J; junction bases left unmatched: 5. Germline V CDR1 and CDR2: MNHEY, SVGEGT. The CDR3 has 15 amino acids. Here the CDR3 reads CASSYKGARNYGYTF. The CDR3 nucleotides read TGTGCCAGCAGTTACAAGGGGGCCCGGAACTATGGCTACACCTTC.

This clonotype was seen ten or more times. The chain links TRBV7-8 to TRBJ2-2; D tentatively reads TRBD1 or TRBD2 (5 bases each). The CDR3 spans 14 residues. Trimming cost V 4 bases and J 6 bases, with 12 bases left between them. Germline V gene data show CDR1 as SGHVS and CDR2 as FQNEAQ. The CDR3: CASSSGTDSGELFF. The CDR3 DNA reads as TGTGCCAGCAGCTCCGGGACGGACTCCGGGGAGCTGTTTTTT.

This clonotype was detected many times. This sequence joins TRBV24-1 and TRBJ2-1; D might be TRBD1 or TRBD2, each matching 5 bases. Trimming removed 2 bases at V and 0 bases at J, with 10 bases between. Germline assignment: CDR1 KGHDR and CDR2 SFDVKD. The CDR3 sequence is 16 residues long. The CDR3 loop reads CATSDYGAASYNEQFF. CDR3 DNA: TGTGCCACCAGTGATTACGGGGCCGCCTCCTACAATGAGCAGTTCTTC.

This clonotype ranks as large. The rearrangement joins TRBV29-1 to TRBJ2-1; 9 nucleotides match TRBD2. J gave up 4 bases and V 5 bases, and 6 bases lay outside the gene matches. CDR1 is SQVTM, CDR2 ANQGSEA, per germline. The CDR3 runs to 14 residues. CDR3 bases: TGCAGCGTTTACCGGACTAGCGCATACAATGAGCAGTTCTTC. It codes for CSVYRTSAYNEQFF.

The V gene is TRBV7-3, the J gene TRBJ1-3, with 7 bases aligning to TRBD1. The CDR3 spans 16 residues. J gave up 0 bases and V 2 bases, and 4 bases lay outside the gene matches. Germline assignment: CDR1 SGHTA and CDR2 FQGTGA. CDR3 sequence reads: CASSLPRDSSGNTIYF. In DNA form, the CDR3 reads TGTGCCAGCAGCTTACCTCGGGACAGCTCTGGAAACACCATATATTTT.

The chain carries TRBV27 and TRBJ2-5; the D is unclear. Per the germline V gene, CDR1 is MNHEY and CDR2 is SMNVEV (reference sequence). The CDR3 extends over 15 amino acids. With 5 bases removed from V and 6 bases from J, the gap between germline ends came to 19 bases. The CDR3 coding sequence is TGTGCCAGCAGTCCGCCCCCCCGTGGTACGCAGACCCAGTACTTC. This codes for CASSPPPRGTQTQYF.

The sample holds one count of this clonotype. A read error may be the cause here, since a much bigger clone is one base away. The rearrangement links TRBV3-1 to TRBJ1-2; D is uncertain. The germline V and J ends were trimmed by 0 bases and 4 bases, with 6 bases remaining between them. This CDR3 is built from 13 residues. Germline V gene sequence: CDR1 LGHDT, CDR2 YNNKEL (reference sequence). DNA of the CDR3: TGTGCCAGCAGCCAAGATCCCAGCTATGGCTACACCTTC. Translating gives CASSQDPSYGYTF.

The chain recombines TRBV4-1 with TRBJ2-1; D gene ambiguous. The CDR3 is 15 residues long. Trimming cost V 0 bases and J 15 bases, with 21 bases left between them. The germline gives CDR1 MGHRA, CDR2 YSYEKL. The CDR3 region has the DNA TGCGCCAGCAGCCAAGATAGTTCGACCCCCCGGGTTCGGTTCTTC. Translated: CASSQDSSTPRVRFF.

This clonotype has ten or more counts. This chain links TRBV12-3 or TRBV12-4 with TRBJ2-2; D is ambiguous. Trimming pared 6 bases from V and 6 bases from J, leaving 5 bases between. There are 11 residues in the CDR3. The DNA of the CDR3 is TGTGCCAGCAGCAACGCCGGGGAGCTGTTTTTT. Its translation is CASSNAGELFF.

This clonotype has ten or more counts. The rearrangement joins TRBV7-3 to TRBJ1-2; tentative D call: TRBD1 (6 bases). CDR1 and CDR2 (germline): SGHTA, FQGTGA. There are 13 residues in the CDR3. The V gene lost 5 bases and the J gene lost 1 base, with 8 bases spanning the gap. CDR3 in DNA: TGTGCCAGCAGCGCGGACAGTAACTATGGCTACACCTTC. This gives the protein CASSADSNYGYTF.